The 27 T cell receptor beta chains given below trace back to one sample, sequenced in a study of control samples from healthy donors and cancer patients. Method: immunoSEQ multiplex PCR; TCRdb's copy keeps in-frame clones and lacks some. Among approximately 160,000 clones, 85% to 95% were seen once, and the ten largest hold 4.1%. Sequenced: blood. All receptors come from an older woman in good health.

This clone occurred a few times. The chain recombines TRBV4-3 with TRBJ1-4; D is unresolved. Germline-derived CDR1 and CDR2 are LGHNA and YSLEER. V dropped 4 bases and J dropped 5 bases, with 14 bases sitting between them. This CDR3 contains 15 residues. Here the CDR3 DNA reads TGCGCCAGCAGCCGACTCCTGGGCGCCAATGAAAAACTGTTTTTT. This encodes CASSRLLGANEKLFF.

The V and J genes are TRBV6-6 and TRBJ2-7, with a tentative D call TRBD1 (6 bases). The germline V gene encodes CDR1 MNHNY and CDR2 SVGAGI (reference sequence). This CDR3 region has 16 residues. The V end lost 0 bases, the J end lost 1 base, and 13 bases lay between the germline ends. The CDR3 sequence: CASSYSAGQWSYEQYF. CDR3 DNA sequence: TGTGCCAGCAGTTACTCCGCAGGACAGTGGTCCTACGAGCAGTACTTC.

CDR3 protein: CASSQTGTGNNYGYTF. In nucleotides, the CDR3 is TGTGCCAGCAGCCAAACCGGGACAGGGAATAACTATGGCTACACCTTC. The J gene is TRBJ1-2, the V gene TRBV14; 9 positions match TRBD1. J gave up 1 base and V 2 bases, and 5 bases lay outside the gene matches. Germline V gives CDR1 SGHDN, CDR2 FVKESK. This CDR3 contains 16 residues.

V usage is TRBV19 and J usage is TRBJ1-6; the D gene is possibly TRBD1 (5 bases). The CDR3 is 16 residues long. CDR1 and CDR2 from the germline V gene are LNHDA and SQIVND (reference sequence). V was trimmed by 2 bases and J by 9 bases, leaving 17 bases between them. The CDR3 sequence: CASSILSGQGFSPLHF. In DNA, the CDR3 is TGTGCCAGTAGTATATTATCAGGCCAGGGTTTTTCACCCCTCCACTTT.

The chain couples TRBV7-9 to TRBJ1-1, with D possibly matching TRBD1 (5 bases). This CDR3 region has 16 residues. CDR1 and CDR2 from the germline V gene are SEHNR and FQNEAQ (reference sequence). Between the trimmed V and J ends, which lost 1 base and 4 bases, there was a span of 16 bases. CDR3 nucleotides: TGTGCCAGCAGCTTAGTTGGTTCTCGGGGGGGCACTGAAGCTTTCTTT. Its protein is CASSLVGSRGGTEAFF. The entire variable domain, with the rest obtained from reference TRBV7-9 and TRBJ1-1, is as follows: DTGVSQNPRHKITKRGQNVTFRCDPISEHNRLYWYRQTLGQGPEFLTYFQNEAQLEKSRLLSDRFSAERPKGSFSTLEIQRTEQGDSAMYLCASSLVGSRGGTEAFFGQGTRLTVV.

The chain couples TRBV6-1 to TRBJ1-5; tentative D call: TRBD1 (6 bases). Trimming pared 2 bases from V and 0 bases from J, leaving 11 bases between. The CDR3 spans 16 residues. Germline V gene data show CDR1 as MNHNS and CDR2 as SASEGT. The DNA of the CDR3 is TGTGCCAGCAGTGAAAACAGGGCCTTTAGCAATCAGCCCCAGCATTTT. It is translated as CASSENRAFSNQPQHF.

The chain uses TRBV6-2 or TRBV6-3 and TRBJ1-1, with no clear D. Germline-derived CDR1 and CDR2 are MNHEY and SVGEGT. There are 11 residues in the CDR3. V was clipped by 5 bases and J by 0 bases, with 1 base between them. CDR3 nucleotide sequence: TGTGCCAGCAGTATGAACACTGAAGCTTTCTTT. It is translated as CASSMNTEAFF.

The chain couples TRBV5-4 to TRBJ2-3; 7 bases are a match to TRBD2. J was trimmed by 8 bases and V by 4 bases; bases with no gene match: 16. CDR1 and CDR2 (germline): SGHNT, YYREEE (reference sequence). CDR3 length: 16 residues. This CDR3 is CASSDPGLRIFGTQYF. The DNA for the CDR3 is TGTGCCAGCAGCGATCCGGGACTACGTATCTTTGGTACGCAGTATTTT.

J is TRBJ1-3 and V is TRBV2; a weak D match, TRBD1 (5 bases). V was shortened by 6 bases and J by 0 bases, with 15 bases between the two germline ends. The CDR3 loop spans 16 amino acids. The V gene's germline CDR1 is SNHLY and CDR2 FYNNEI. The CDR3: CASSRDSMSSGNTIYF. CDR3 in DNA: TGTGCCAGCAGCCGGGACTCGATGAGCTCTGGAAACACCATATATTTT. Complete variable domain (other parts from reference TRBV2 and TRBJ1-3): EPEVTQTPSHQVTQMGQEVILRCVPISNHLYFYWYRQILGQKVEFLVSFYNNEISEKSEIFDDQFSVERPDGSNFTLKIRSTKLEDSAMYFCASSRDSMSSGNTIYFGEGSWLTVV.

The chain combines TRBV7-9 with TRBJ1-2, with D perhaps TRBD1 (6 bases). Per the germline V gene, CDR1 is SEHNR and CDR2 is FQNEAQ (reference sequence). This CDR3 region has 13 residues. V was shortened by 3 bases and J by 1 base, with 6 bases between the two germline ends. CDR3: CASSLDSNYGYTF. The CDR3 DNA sequence: TGTGCCAGCAGCTTGGACAGTAACTATGGCTACACCTTC.

The V call is TRBV9, the J call TRBJ1-1; D not resolved. Germline assignment: CDR1 SGDLS and CDR2 YYNGEE. The CDR3 is 12 amino acids. V was shortened by 4 bases and J by 4 bases, with 8 bases between the two germline ends. CDR3 residues: CASSPAGTEAFF. In DNA form, the CDR3 reads TGTGCCAGCAGCCCGGCCGGCACTGAAGCTTTCTTT. The full variable domain, completed using reference TRBV9 and TRBJ1-1, is DSGVTQTPKHLITATGQRVTLRCSPRSGDLSVYWYQQSLDQGLQFLIQYYNGEERAKGNILERFSAQQFPDLHSELNLSSLELGDSALYFCASSPAGTEAFFGQGTRLTVV.

The chain recombines TRBV5-1 with TRBJ1-2; maybe TRBD1 (6 bases). Trimming stripped 5 bases from V and 3 bases from J, with 17 bases between. The CDR3 is 15 residues long. Germline assignment: CDR1 SGHRS and CDR2 YFSETQ. The CDR3 nucleotides read TGCGCCAGCAGACGAGGTTCAGGGGCGGACTATGGCTACACCTTC. It yields the protein CASRRGSGADYGYTF.

The chain is built from TRBV7-9 and TRBJ1-1; D unclear. There are 13 residues in the CDR3. V shed 6 bases and J shed 7 bases, with 15 bases lying between them. In germline, CDR1 is SEHNR, CDR2 FQNEAQ (reference sequence). The DNA for the CDR3 is TGTGCCAGCAGTTTTCTTTATAAGGGTGAAGCTTTCTTT. Protein product: CASSFLYKGEAFF.

The chain has TRBV3-1 (or the pseudogene TRBV3-2) and TRBJ1-1, with 7 bases identical to TRBD1. CDR3 length: 13 residues. Unmatched junction bases numbered 5, after V lost 3 bases and J lost 7 bases. Germline V CDR1 and CDR2: LGHDT, YNNKEL (reference sequence). In DNA form, the CDR3 reads TGTGCCAGCAGCCAGTTCGGGACAGTTGAAGCTTTCTTT. This codes for CASSQFGTVEAFF.

This chain joins TRBV7-9 and TRBJ1-1; weak D call: TRBD1 (5 bases). The germline gives CDR1 SEHNR, CDR2 FQNEAQ (reference sequence). The CDR3 sequence is 13 residues long. Trimming stripped 3 bases from V and 8 bases from J, with 13 bases between. The CDR3 loop reads CASSFGGDGEAFF. CDR3 DNA: TGTGCCAGCAGCTTTGGAGGGGACGGAGAAGCTTTCTTT.

This chain connects TRBV6-5 to TRBJ1-2; tentatively, D is TRBD1 (6 bases). Germline CDR1 MNHEY, CDR2 SVGAGI. Trimming took off 6 bases at V and 0 bases at J, with 11 bases between the two ends. The CDR3 extends over 14 amino acids. The CDR3 protein is CASSRTVANYGYTF. The CDR3 nucleotides read TGTGCCAGCAGCCGGACAGTAGCTAACTATGGCTACACCTTC.

The chain links TRBV3-1 (or the pseudogene TRBV3-2) to TRBJ1-1, with D possibly being TRBD1 (6 bases). The CDR3 has 18 amino acids. Germline loops: CDR1 LGHDT, CDR2 YNNKEL (reference sequence). Trimming shortened V by 2 bases and J by 3 bases, and 22 bases separated the two germline ends. For the CDR3, the DNA is TGTGCCAGCAGCCAAATGTGCGGCAGGTCGGGGGGCTACACTGAAGCTTTCTTT. This sequence encodes CASSQMCGRSGGYTEAFF.

The rearrangement joins TRBV12-3 or TRBV12-4 to TRBJ1-2; TRBD1 is a possible D gene (5 bases). This CDR3 spans 12 amino acids. The V gene lost 4 bases and the J gene lost 7 bases, with 10 bases spanning the gap. CDR3 sequence reads: CASSSRQGGYTF. The CDR3 DNA is TGTGCCAGCAGTTCCCGTCAGGGTGGCTACACCTTC.

The chain combines TRBV7-9 with TRBJ2-5; D is undetermined. V dropped 5 bases and J dropped 1 base, with 11 bases sitting between them. Germline V gene data show CDR1 as SEHNR and CDR2 as FQNEAQ (reference sequence). There are 14 residues in the CDR3. The CDR3 reads CASSETVVQETQYF. Written as DNA, the CDR3 is TGTGCCAGCAGCGAAACAGTGGTCCAAGAGACCCAGTACTTC.

The chain carries TRBV6-1 and TRBJ2-7; possibly TRBD2 for D (5 bases). The CDR3 is made up of 11 amino acids. The germline gives CDR1 MNHNS, CDR2 SASEGT. Deletions cut 2 bases from V and 6 bases from J, with 5 bases between. The CDR3 coding sequence is TGTGCCAGCAGTGAACGGGGCGAGCAGTACTTC. Residues: CASSERGEQYF.

This chain joins TRBV12-3 or TRBV12-4 and TRBJ1-4; possibly TRBD1 for D (5 bases). Trimming cost V 7 bases and J 8 bases, with 8 bases left between them. CDR3 length equals 11 residues. The CDR3 region has the DNA TGTGCCAGCATGGGGCAGGAAAAACTGTTTTTT. Protein: CASMGQEKLFF.

Here the CDR3 DNA reads TGTGCCATCAGTGTGGAGGGGGCTGAGACCCAGTACTTC. This sequence encodes CAISVEGAETQYF. The rearrangement joins TRBV10-3 to TRBJ2-5; D possibly corresponds to TRBD1 (7 bases). Germline V CDR1 and CDR2: ENHRY, SYGVKD. V was shortened by 4 bases and J by 5 bases, with 11 bases between the two germline ends. The CDR3 consists of 13 residues.

The count of this clone is one. The chain joins TRBV5-1 to TRBJ2-1; 12 bases fit TRBD2. The CDR3 has 15 residues. Per germline, CDR1 SGHRS and CDR2 YFSETQ. J gave up 7 bases and V 1 base, and 3 bases lay outside the gene matches. For the CDR3, the DNA is TGCGCCAGCAGCTTGCTAGCGGGGGGGCCAAATGAGCAGTTCTTC. It translates to CASSLLAGGPNEQFF.

In this sample, this clone turned up once. The V gene is TRBV4-2, the J gene TRBJ2-7, with 9 bases aligning to TRBD1. The V gene end was trimmed by 1 base and the J gene end by 6 bases; junction bases not matched to a gene: 10. The CDR3 has 16 amino acids. Per germline, CDR1 LGHNA and CDR2 YNFKEQ. CDR3 bases: TGTGCCAGCAGCCAAGTCCTGGGACAGGGAATCAGCGAGCAGTACTTC. Residues: CASSQVLGQGISEQYF.

CDR3 residues: CASSPVRSLYGYTF. In nucleotides, the CDR3 is TGTGCCAGCAGCCCGGTGAGAAGTCTCTATGGCTACACCTTC. V is TRBV5-6 and J is TRBJ1-2; D is undetermined. The germline V gene has CDR1 SGHDT and CDR2 YYEEEE. CDR3 length equals 14 residues. Trimming stripped 4 bases from V and 4 bases from J, with 14 bases between.

The chain is built from TRBV6-2 or TRBV6-3 and TRBJ2-7, with 13 positions matching TRBD2. V lost 0 bases, J lost 2 bases, and 4 bases stayed unmatched. From germline, CDR1 is MNHEY and CDR2 SVGEGT. The CDR3 has 17 residues. The CDR3 is CASSYSGLAGEAYEQYF. The CDR3 DNA sequence: TGTGCCAGCAGTTACTCAGGACTAGCGGGGGAGGCCTACGAGCAGTACTTC.

The chain links TRBV7-3 to TRBJ1-1; possible D gene TRBD1, 5 bases. V was cut by 6 bases and J by 1 base, with 9 bases left in between. The CDR3 has 13 amino acids. Germline V gene lookup returns CDR1 SGHTA and CDR2 FQGTGA. CDR3 loop: CASSFGTNTEAFF. DNA of the CDR3: TGTGCCAGCAGTTTCGGGACGAACACTGAAGCTTTCTTT.